This entry features one T cell receptor (beta chain) sequence. Its antigen is not identified. The sample originates from a study of CD8 T cells in ankylosing spondylitis. The study's findings and limits: Peripheral blood held disease-linked clones only at relatively low frequency, and these were CD8+. Clones tied to disease were said to be significantly enriched in matched ankylosing spondylitis synovial fluid. Some motif variants were previously reported in reactive arthritis synovial fluid and blood.

The V gene's germline CDR1 is DFQATT and CDR2 SNEGSKA (reference sequence). V gave up 3 bases and J gave up 12 bases, with 14 bases separating them. The CDR3 is 11 residues long. For TCR beta, libraries came from quantitative 5'-RACE with molecular barcodes. MiXCR, applied by TCRdb to the 5' RACE reads, yields one record per CDR3 protein. This sample has 200,000 to 300,000 distinct CDR3 sequences; approximately 30% occur once, and the top ten carry around 4.4%. This chain joins TRBV20-1 and TRBJ1-2, with a tentative D call TRBD1 (6 bases). Sample: blood, either unsorted or a sorted T cell fraction (not recorded which). This TCR derives from a male donor with ankylosing spondylitis or in good health (not recorded which). CDR3 region: CSARDRDTDTF. The CDR3 DNA reads as TGCAGTGCTAGGGACCGGGACACGGACACCTTC.